This TCR beta chain was obtained from a study of vaccination effects on CD4 cells after COVID-19. Study conclusions and caveats: At late timepoints after vaccination, vaccine- and infection-induced clones shrank markedly. Healthy vaccine recipients' vaccine-induced clones were almost all SARS-CoV-2 mono-reactive.

It was after 10 days of culture that CD4+ T cells were isolated. Participants were given two doses of BNT162b2 or mRNA-1273 vaccine. Vaccinated recipients, who were negative for nucleocapsid antibodies, had no history of SARS-CoV-2 infection. Cultures received IL-2 medium that replaced half the medium on days 3 and 7. CDR1 is SQVTM and CDR2 is ANQGSEA in the germline V gene. J was trimmed by 4 bases and V by 6 bases; bases with no gene match: 3. The CDR3 is 12 amino acids. This table comes from immunoSEQ multiplex PCR, and its TCRdb copy is limited to in-frame clones, with some not included. The table has under 35,000 clones, around 74% seen once. With regard to this clone: Its antigen is unknown.

The material sequenced was CD4+ T cells from PBMCs cultured without peptide, taken after COVID-19 vaccination. The clonotype was recovered from a human donor who received a COVID-19 vaccine. The chain employs TRBV29-1 and TRBJ1-2, with TRBD1 matching 9 bases. DNA for the CDR3: TGCAGCGTCGGACAGGGGCCCTATGGCTACACCTTC. Translating it yields CSVGQGPYGYTF.